This T cell receptor beta chain derives from a study of T-cell reconstitution after alpha-beta-depleted transplantation in children. This CDR3 region has 13 residues. Trimming left V 6 bases short and J 4 bases short, with 12 bases between. Germline assignment: CDR1 MNHEY and CDR2 SMNVEV (reference sequence). This clonotype was observed a few times. The authors prepared the TCRbeta library with unique molecular identifiers. In TCRdb, the PCR reads were re-called with MiXCR into one record per CDR3 protein. In the table there are roughly 350,000 distinct CDR3 sequences, about a tenth of which are singletons.

The specimen was PBMCs from the stem cell graft donor, collected from the stem cell graft. The rearrangement links TRBV27 to TRBJ1-2; D is uncertain. The receptor's source is a human donor who donated a stem cell graft to a child with acute lymphoblastic leukemia. CDR3 protein: CASSSGLSYGYTF. The CDR3, as DNA: TGTGCCAGCAGCTCCGGACTGAGCTATGGCTACACCTTC.